The sequence of this T cell receptor beta chain was determined in a study of cytomegalovirus exposure and HLA in healthy donors. The CDR3 runs to 17 residues. CDR1 KGHSH and CDR2 LQKENI come from the germline V gene. The V end lost 5 bases, the J end lost 1 base, and 18 bases lay between the germline ends. Researchers ran the PCR with 60 Vbeta and 13 Jbeta primers. Sequencing was performed with immunoSEQ multiplex PCR; in TCRdb, only in-frame clones are kept and a portion is missing. Of roughly 89,000 clones in the sample, approximately 80% were seen once. The clonotype comes from a woman in her thirties in good health and CMV-seronegative. Sequenced: PBMCs. The chain links TRBV18 to TRBJ2-1, with a possible D match to TRBD1 (5 bases). CDR3 sequence reads: CASSTTQGQGSYNEQFF. The CDR3 DNA sequence: TGTGCCAGCTCAACAACTCAGGGTCAAGGTTCCTACAATGAGCAGTTCTTC.